The subject of this entry is one T cell receptor beta chain. Antigen unknown. These data originate in a study of memory B cells and T cells in multiple sclerosis. Some clones are missing from TCRdb's copy, which holds only in-frame ones; the method was immunoSEQ multiplex PCR. Of 32,000 or so clones listed, about 82% are singletons. V trimming: 3 bases; J trimming: 2 bases; junction bases outside the gene matches: 4. The CDR3 runs to 14 residues. Germline loops: CDR1 SGDLS, CDR2 YYNGEE. Study outcomes and limitations: Clone-set sizes differed between compartments, so shared clonotype counts needed normalization.

After stimulus-free culture, autoproliferating CFSE-dim and non-proliferating CFSE-high T cells were sequenced separately. 40 million to 50 million CFSE-labeled PBMCs were cultured around seven days unstimulated, then replicate wells were pooled. The receptor was isolated from a human donor with multiple sclerosis. This chain uses TRBV9 with TRBJ1-2; 7 nucleotides line up with TRBD1. Specimen: PBMCs from blood kept in culture. The CDR3 here is CASSAVQGNYGYTF. CDR3 sequence (DNA): TGTGCCAGCAGCGCGGTACAGGGGAACTATGGCTACACCTTC.